This T cell receptor (beta chain) emerged from a study of tumor-infiltrating lymphocytes in oesophageal squamous cell carcinoma. TCRdb used MiXCR to reprocess the PCR reads, holding one entry per CDR3 protein. The data show approximately 20,000 distinct CDR3 sequences, around 40% seen once. The sequence derives from a male donor with esophageal squamous cell carcinoma. Sequencing used esophageal tumor tissue.

The CDR3 nucleotides read TGTGCCAGCAGCCCGGGACTAGCGGGGGCCCACCCGAACACCGGGGAGCTGTATTTT. Protein product: CASSPGLAGAHPNTGELYF. This chain connects TRBV7-3 to TRBJ2-3, with TRBD2 matching over 14 bases. This CDR3 comprises 19 residues. Per germline, CDR1 SGHTA and CDR2 FQGTGA. With 5 bases clipped from V and 14 bases from J, the junction kept 24 bases outside the gene matches.